This T cell receptor (beta chain) derives from a study of T-cell reconstitution after alpha-beta-depleted transplantation in children. A word on this clonotype: Its antigen remains unidentified.

Unique molecular identifiers tagged the TCRbeta library. Via MiXCR, TCRdb re-called the PCR reads, giving one row per CDR3 protein. The sample contains approximately 490,000 distinct CDR3 sequences, roughly a tenth of which appear only once. Study-wide results and limits: Expanded graft clones numbering several hundred reportedly gave rise to alpha-beta T cells about two months after transplant. Recipient T cells and thymic progenitors that survived gave rise to the high TCRbeta diversity observed at day 60 in some patients.

This clonotype was sampled from a child aged 2 to 10 with inherited bone marrow failure, due to receive a stem cell transplant. Specimen: PBMCs, collected before TCRalphabeta/CD19-depleted stem cell transplant.

CDR3 residues: CASKRQGVYNEQFF. The DNA for the CDR3 is TGTGCCAGCAAAAGGCAGGGGGTCTACAATGAGCAGTTCTTC. The V call is TRBV28, the J call TRBJ2-1, with TRBD1 matching 7 bases. The CDR3 is 14 amino acids. Looked up from germline, CDR1 is MDHEN and CDR2 is SYDVKM. V gave up 7 bases and J gave up 3 bases; unmatched junction bases: 6.